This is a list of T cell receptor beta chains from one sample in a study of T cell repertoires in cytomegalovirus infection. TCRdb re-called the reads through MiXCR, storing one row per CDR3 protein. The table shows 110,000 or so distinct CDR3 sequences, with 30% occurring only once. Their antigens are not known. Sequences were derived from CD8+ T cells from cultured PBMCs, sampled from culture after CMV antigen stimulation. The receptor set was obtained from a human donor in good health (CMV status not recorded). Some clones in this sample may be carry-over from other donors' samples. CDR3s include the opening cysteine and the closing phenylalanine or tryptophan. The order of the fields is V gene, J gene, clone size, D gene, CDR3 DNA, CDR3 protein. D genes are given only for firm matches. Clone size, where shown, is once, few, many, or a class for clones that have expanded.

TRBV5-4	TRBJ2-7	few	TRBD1	TGTGCCAGCACCTTCGGGACAGGCCTCTCCTACGAGCAGTACTTC	CASTFGTGLSYEQYF
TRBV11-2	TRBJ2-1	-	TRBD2	TGTGCCAGCAGCTTAGAAGGTCTAGCGGGGTACAATGAGCAGTTCTTC	CASSLEGLAGYNEQFF
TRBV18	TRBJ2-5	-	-	TGTGCCAGCTCACCACGCGCGGTTGACCTGGGTCAAGAGACCCAGTACTTC	CASSPRAVDLGQETQYF
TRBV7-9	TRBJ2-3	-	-	TGTGCCAGCAGCTTAGCGCTGGGGGGGGCCCGCACAGATACGCAGTATTTT	CASSLALGGARTDTQYF
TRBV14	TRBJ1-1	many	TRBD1	TGTGCCAGTGGGACAGGGTCCCTCAAAGCTTTCTTT	CASGTGSLKAFF
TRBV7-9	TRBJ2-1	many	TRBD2	TGTGCCAGCAGCTGGACTAGCGGGGGCTCCTACAATGAGCAGTTCTTC	CASSWTSGGSYNEQFF
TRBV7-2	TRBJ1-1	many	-	TGTGCCAGCAGCCCTATGAACACTGAAGCTTTCTTT	CASSPMNTEAFF
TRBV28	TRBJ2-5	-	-	TGTGCCAGCAGTTTTCGTCCAGGGAGGTTCATGGAGACCCAGTACTTC	CASSFRPGRFMETQYF
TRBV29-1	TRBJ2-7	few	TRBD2	TGCAGCGTTGAAGTGGAGGGAGGGACCCAGATTTTATCCTACGAGCAGTACTTC	CSVEVEGGTQILSYEQYF
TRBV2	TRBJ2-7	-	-	TGTGCCAGCAGTGAAGTCTACTACGAGCAGTACTTC	CASSEVYYEQYF